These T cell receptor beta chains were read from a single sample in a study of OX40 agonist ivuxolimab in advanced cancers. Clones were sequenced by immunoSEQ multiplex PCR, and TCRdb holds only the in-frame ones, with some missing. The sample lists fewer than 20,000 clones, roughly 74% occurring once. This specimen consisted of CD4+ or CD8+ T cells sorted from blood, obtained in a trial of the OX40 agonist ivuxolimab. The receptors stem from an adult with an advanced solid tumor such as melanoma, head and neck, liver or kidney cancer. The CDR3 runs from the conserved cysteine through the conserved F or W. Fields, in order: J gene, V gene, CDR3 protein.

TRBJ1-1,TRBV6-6,CASTPGPSTEAFF
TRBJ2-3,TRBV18,CASSPLGGASTDTQYF
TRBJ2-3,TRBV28,CASSSSGQLTDTQYF
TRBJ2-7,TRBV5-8,CASSLEYHWEQYF
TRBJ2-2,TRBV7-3,CASSLTPRSGNTGELFF
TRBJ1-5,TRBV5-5,CASSWTGGSQPQHF
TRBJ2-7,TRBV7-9,CASSLASRYGEQYF
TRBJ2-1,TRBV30,CAWSAGLYNEQFF
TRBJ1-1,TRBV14,CASSQETGDTEAFF
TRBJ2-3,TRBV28,CASSSFTSGTVTDTQYF
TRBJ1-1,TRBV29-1,CSVEGRGFGNTEAFF